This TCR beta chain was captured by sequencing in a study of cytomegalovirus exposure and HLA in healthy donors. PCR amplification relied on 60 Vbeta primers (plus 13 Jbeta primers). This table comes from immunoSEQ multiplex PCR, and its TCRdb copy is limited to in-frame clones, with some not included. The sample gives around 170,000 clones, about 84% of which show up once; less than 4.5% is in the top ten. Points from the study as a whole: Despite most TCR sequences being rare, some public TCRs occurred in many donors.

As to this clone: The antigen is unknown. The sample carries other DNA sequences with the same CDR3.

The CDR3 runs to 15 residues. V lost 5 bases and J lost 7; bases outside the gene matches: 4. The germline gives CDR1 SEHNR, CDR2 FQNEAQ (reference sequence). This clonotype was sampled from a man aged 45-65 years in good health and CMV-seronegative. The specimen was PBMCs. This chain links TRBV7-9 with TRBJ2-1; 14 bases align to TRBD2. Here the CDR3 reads CASSVTSGGANEQFF. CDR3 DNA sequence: TGTGCCAGCAGCGTGACTAGCGGGGGGGCGAATGAGCAGTTCTTC.